This T cell receptor beta chain was retrieved from a study of T cells in localized non-small cell lung cancer. TCRdb's copy holds only in-frame clones and misses some; the assay was immunoSEQ multiplex PCR. The sample includes about 77,000 clones, 88% of them seen just once. This clonotype was obtained from a woman aged 40 to 75 with stage I squamous cell lung carcinoma. The sample was peripheral blood, taken before any cancer treatment.

CDR3 residues: CASSLQAMSSYNSPLHF. DNA for the CDR3: TGTGCCAGCAGCTTGCAGGCCATGAGCTCCTATAATTCACCCCTCCACTTT. This chain connects TRBV7-8 to TRBJ1-6; no reliable D call. V shed 3 bases and J shed 0 bases, with 12 bases lying between them. CDR1 and CDR2 (germline): SGHVS, FQNEAQ. The CDR3 has 17 residues. The full variable domain, completed using reference TRBV7-8 and TRBJ1-6, is GAGVSQSPRYKVAKRGQDVALRCDPISGHVSLFWYQQALGQGPEFLTYFQNEAQLDKSGLPSDRFFAERPEGSVSTLKIQRTQQEDSAVYLCASSLQAMSSYNSPLHFGNGTRLTVT.